The T cell receptor (beta chain) under discussion was sequenced for a study of blood T cells in healthy people across ages. About the research overall: About one barcoded beta molecule per two T cells was captured by template switching.

Primers used in a second PCR of roughly 6 to 11 cycles were a sample-barcoded 5' primer and a J-beta primer mix. Every cDNA was tagged by a template-switch adaptor with 12 random nucleotides. From the 5' RACE reads, TCRdb called clonotypes with MiXCR, one entry per CDR3 protein. The repertoire consists of around 870,000 distinct CDR3 sequences, with roughly 26% occurring once and the leading ten covering roughly 17%. The CDR3 is 13 residues long. With V trimmed by 11 bases and J by 2 bases, 5 bases remained unmatched. The V gene's germline CDR1 is SGHVS and CDR2 FQNEAQ. The chain is built from TRBV7-8 and TRBJ2-2; 7 bases are shared with TRBD1. The receptor comes from a woman of 80 years or more in good health. Sequenced input: blood. CDR3 bases: TGTGCCCTCGACAGGGAAAACACCGGGGAGCTGTTTTTT. Translating it yields CALDRENTGELFF. Complete variable domain (other parts from reference TRBV7-8 and TRBJ2-2): GAGVSQSPRYKVAKRGQDVALRCDPISGHVSLFWYQQALGQGPEFLTYFQNEAQLDKSGLPSDRFFAERPEGSVSTLKIQRTQQEDSAVYLCALDRENTGELFFGEGSRLTVL.